This entry concerns a single T cell receptor beta chain. The record originates from a study of PD-1 blockade in mismatch repair-deficient tumors. Libraries were prepared by immunoSEQ multiplex PCR; TCRdb keeps only in-frame clonotypes and omits some of them. The sample has about 79,000 clones; approximately 80% are singletons. All patients were mismatch repair deficient, assessed by either PCR or immunohistochemistry. A few pembrolizumab responders had their TCRs sequenced. V was cut by 4 bases and J by 6 bases, with 18 bases left in between. The CDR3 covers 16 residues. Germline CDR1 reads SGHAT; CDR2 reads FQNNGV.

The sequence was obtained from an adult with mismatch repair-deficient cancer. The chain combines TRBV11-2 with TRBJ1-4; the D gene is possibly TRBD1 (6 bases). This specimen consisted of peripheral blood, obtained 44 weeks after starting pembrolizumab. This CDR3 is CASSSLRGSLHEKLFF. The DNA for the CDR3 is TGTGCCAGCAGCTCCCTAAGGGGGAGTCTTCATGAAAAACTGTTTTTT.